These T cell receptor beta chains were read from a single sample in a study of beta chain features in type 1 diabetes. Measured with immunoSEQ multiplex PCR; TCRdb has only the in-frame clones, and not every one. The repertoire includes 600,000 or so clones, 12% of them detected once, and roughly 0.11% sits in the top ten. The specimen was naive CD4+ T cells from blood. The receptors come from a man aged 25 to 40 with type 1 diabetes. The conserved cysteine and the conserved F or W are not part of the CDR3 here.

V: TRBV11-2; J: TRBJ2-3; CDR3: ASSTGQGGTDTQY
V: TRBV7-9; J: TRBJ1-4; CDR3: ASSFRGVREKLF
V: TRBV14; J: TRBJ2-3; CDR3: ASSQSLRGTDTQY
V: TRBV19; J: TRBJ1-2; CDR3: ASRVAGATNYGYT
V: TRBV5-6; J: TRBJ1-4; CDR3: ASSSNWQTNEKLF
V: TRBV28; J: TRBJ2-5; CDR3: ASNHGDGRQY
V: TRBV7-8; J: TRBJ1-2; CDR3: ASSLIGGRDGGYT
V: TRBV27; J: TRBJ2-3; CDR3: ASSPGGRNTDTQY
V: TRBV6-5; J: TRBJ1-3; CDR3: ASSSDRERGNTIY
V: TRBV7-2; J: TRBJ2-6; CDR3: ASSPSLVSGANVLT
V: TRBV15; J: TRBJ2-2; CDR3: ATSRANTGELF
V: TRBV5-4; J: TRBJ1-1; CDR3: ASSLGQHNTEAF
V: TRBV7-2; J: TRBJ2-7; CDR3: ASSSQGYEQY
V: TRBV6-1; J: TRBJ2-7; CDR3: ASSEGYEQY
V: TRBV7-2; J: TRBJ2-5; CDR3: ASSLAQGRPETQY
V: TRBV27; J: TRBJ1-1; CDR3: ASLRGRRDTEAF
V: TRBV27; J: TRBJ1-4; CDR3: ASSSPGQGLTNEKLF
V: TRBV4-2; J: TRBJ1-1; CDR3: ASSSKDRGNTEAF
V: TRBV5-1; J: TRBJ2-3; CDR3: ASGFQGLGTDTQY
V: TRBV28; J: TRBJ2-6; CDR3: ASSLEGPGANVLT
V: TRBV11-2; J: TRBJ1-2; CDR3: ASSSPRTGRLANYGYT
V: TRBV5-1; J: TRBJ2-1; CDR3: ASSFMGGEQF
V: TRBV30; J: TRBJ2-7; CDR3: AWSGDPGTYEQY
V: TRBV7-2; J: TRBJ2-3; CDR3: ASSPRVEDTQY
V: TRBV30; J: TRBJ2-5; CDR3: AWRLVAGFQETQY
V: TRBV27; J: TRBJ1-3; CDR3: ASSLQHSGNTIY
V: TRBV5-4; J: TRBJ2-3; CDR3: ASSLRRGVRTDTQY
V: TRBV5-6; J: TRBJ1-1; CDR3: ASSYRGGLVTEAF
V: TRBV4-1; J: TRBJ1-1; CDR3: ASSQRRGDTEAF
V: TRBV9; J: TRBJ2-2; CDR3: ASSVLGDNTGELF
V: TRBV4-3; J: TRBJ1-2; CDR3: ASTQDRDGYFNYGYT